This note documents a single T cell receptor (beta chain) sequence. Its specificity is not known. The protocol was immunoSEQ multiplex PCR, while the TCRdb copy is restricted to in-frame clones and leaves out a portion. The repertoire consists of just over 2,000,000 clones, with roughly 96% occurring once and the leading ten covering roughly 0.13%. This entry belongs to a study of shared clonotypes between healthy human individuals. CD4+ cell separation produced CD45RA+ naive and CD45RA-negative memory subsets. Trimming removed 7 bases at V and 5 bases at J, with 21 bases between. The CDR3 contains 16 residues. Germline values: CDR1 MRHNA, CDR2 SNTAGT. The study, taken as a whole, reports: Generally, estimated richness proved larger in naive subsets than it did in memory subsets.

Sequenced: naive CD4+ T cells sorted from blood. Subset noted: CD45RA+ positively selected. The J gene is TRBJ2-1, the V gene TRBV6-4; D may be TRBD1 or TRBD2 (5 bases each). The sequence was obtained from a man younger than 35 in good health. The CDR3 DNA sequence: TGTGCCAGCATTCTCCGGGACCCCAAAAGGGACAATGAGCAGTTCTTC. This gives the protein CASILRDPKRDNEQFF.